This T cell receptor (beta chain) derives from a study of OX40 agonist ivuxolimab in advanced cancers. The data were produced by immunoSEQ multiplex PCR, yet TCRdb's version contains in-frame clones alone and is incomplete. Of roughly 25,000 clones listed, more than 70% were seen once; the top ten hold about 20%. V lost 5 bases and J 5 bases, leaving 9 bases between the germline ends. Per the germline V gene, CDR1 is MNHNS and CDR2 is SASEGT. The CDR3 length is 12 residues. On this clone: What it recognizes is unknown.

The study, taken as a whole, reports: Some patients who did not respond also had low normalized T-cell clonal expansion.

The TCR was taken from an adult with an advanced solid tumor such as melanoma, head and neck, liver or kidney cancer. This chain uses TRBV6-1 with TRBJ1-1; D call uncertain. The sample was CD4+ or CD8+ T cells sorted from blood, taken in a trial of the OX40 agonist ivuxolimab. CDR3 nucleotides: TGTGCCAGCAGTCCGATCTTAACTGAAGCTTTCTTT. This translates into CASSPILTEAFF.